A selection of T cell receptor beta chains follows, all from one sample in a study of CD8+ T cells in alopecia areata. Here immunoSEQ multiplex PCR was the method, and the copy in TCRdb shows in-frame clones only, minus some. The table shows approximately 130,000 clones, with 61% occurring only once. The source was CD4+ T cells sorted from blood, collected at week 4, from a patient treated with tofacitinib. Receptors were obtained from a human donor with alopecia areata. Each CDR3 is given without its conserved first and last residue. Not every row has a clone size; where given, it reads once, few, many or a size class.

clone_size	v_call	j_call	cdr3_aa
few	TRBV2	TRBJ2-5	AITGGGETQY
.	TRBV10-3	TRBJ2-7	AISTGGYEQY
.	TRBV5-1	TRBJ2-7	ASSLVASGSYEQY
.	TRBV28	TRBJ2-1	ASSFRQHNEQF
.	TRBV7-3	TRBJ2-5	ASSLMGILQETQY
.	TRBV30	TRBJ1-4	AWSYRNNEKLF
.	TRBV30	TRBJ2-5	AWSRGTETQY
.	TRBV18	TRBJ2-7	ASSPALTGASSEQY
.	TRBV7-2	TRBJ2-7	ASSFWGDSYEQY
.	TRBV7-2	TRBJ2-7	ASSQGSSYSYEQY
few	TRBV7-2	TRBJ1-6	ASRSDRTSPLH
.	TRBV29-1	TRBJ2-5	SVGRDRGREQY
.	TRBV29-1	TRBJ2-3	SVLTDTQY
.	TRBV29-1	TRBJ1-2	SGGGVGDLNYGYT
.	TRBV4-3	TRBJ1-2	ASSQDRAAKVT
.	TRBV5-6	TRBJ2-5	ASSFDGTQY
.	TRBV30	TRBJ2-2	AWTWGSTTNTGELF
few	TRBV9	TRBJ2-5	ASSGPAGWETQY
.	TRBV4-1	TRBJ2-3	ASRATGGDTQY
.	TRBV27	TRBJ1-5	ASRSTGQGLRQPQH
.	TRBV9	TRBJ1-6	ASSVAHNSPLH
.	TRBV10-3	TRBJ1-6	ASQGSTDSPLH
few	TRBV7-3	TRBJ2-1	ASSFGRDGEQF
.	TRBV15	TRBJ2-1	ATSRDRGTLVQF
.	TRBV7-9	TRBJ2-3	ASTKGQSTDTQY
few	TRBV30	TRBJ1-5	AWSKGGVSNQPQH
.	TRBV5-6	TRBJ2-7	ASSPTPGQSYEQY
.	TRBV19	TRBJ1-5	ASSIGQGLNRDSNQPQH
.	TRBV4-2	TRBJ2-1	ASSPLGQSGPEQF
few	TRBV6-5	TRBJ2-7	ASSYSRTGRYEQY
.	TRBV29-1	TRBJ2-7	SVSQGESYEQY
once	TRBV29-1	TRBJ2-7	SVGRTEGGDEQY
.	TRBV5-1	TRBJ2-5	ASSLGRDETQY
.	TRBV29-1	TRBJ1-2	SVEGNGATRGYGYT
.	TRBV15	TRBJ2-7	ATSIDTYGGEQY
.	TRBV5-1	TRBJ1-6	ASSPSPPRGNSPLH
.	TRBV13	TRBJ1-5	ASSVAGQGNQPQH
.	TRBV4-1	TRBJ2-1	ASSQDGRGGGEQF
.	TRBV7-6	TRBJ2-3	ASSPTSMDTQY
.	TRBV30	TRBJ2-7	AWSGGQSYEQY
.	TRBV7-2	TRBJ2-5	ASSYTQTETQY
.	TRBV29-1	TRBJ1-1	SVDRSANTEAF
.	TRBV7-9	TRBJ2-1	ASSLGQGITF
.	TRBV30	TRBJ1-1	AWSMGGNTEAF
.	TRBV5-1	TRBJ2-7	ASSLGPSGTAYEQY
.	TRBV10-3	TRBJ2-5	AISESVETQY